This T cell receptor beta chain was obtained from a study of type 1 and type 2 diabetes patients. Study-level points and caveats: Some expanded clones seen only in T1D might occur in additional T2D or control samples. V and J gene usage correlated at around 0.97 between type 2 diabetes and control samples.

Each participant gave 8 to 10 milliliters of peripheral blood. The PCR template was genomic DNA. Multiplex PCR with 30 forward and 13 reverse primers amplified the TCR beta CDR3. TCRdb re-analysed the multiplex PCR reads in MiXCR, keeping a single row per CDR3 protein. The data contain fewer than 300,000 distinct CDR3 sequences, over 45% of them seen just once; the ten biggest clones take up around 15%. The CDR3 has 16 residues. The germline V gene has CDR1 LGHNT and CDR2 FRNRAP. V lost 6 bases, J lost 2 bases, and 19 bases lay in between. A remark on this clonotype: Its antigen is currently unknown.

This chain joins TRBV12-5 and TRBJ1-2; D unclear. The sequence was collected from a man between 18 and 35 years old with type 2 diabetes. The specimen was peripheral blood mononuclear cells (PBMCs). The CDR3 region has the DNA TGTGCTAGTGGCACTCAAGAGGGTGGGTCCAACTATGGCTACACCTTC. Protein product: CASGTQEGGSNYGYTF.